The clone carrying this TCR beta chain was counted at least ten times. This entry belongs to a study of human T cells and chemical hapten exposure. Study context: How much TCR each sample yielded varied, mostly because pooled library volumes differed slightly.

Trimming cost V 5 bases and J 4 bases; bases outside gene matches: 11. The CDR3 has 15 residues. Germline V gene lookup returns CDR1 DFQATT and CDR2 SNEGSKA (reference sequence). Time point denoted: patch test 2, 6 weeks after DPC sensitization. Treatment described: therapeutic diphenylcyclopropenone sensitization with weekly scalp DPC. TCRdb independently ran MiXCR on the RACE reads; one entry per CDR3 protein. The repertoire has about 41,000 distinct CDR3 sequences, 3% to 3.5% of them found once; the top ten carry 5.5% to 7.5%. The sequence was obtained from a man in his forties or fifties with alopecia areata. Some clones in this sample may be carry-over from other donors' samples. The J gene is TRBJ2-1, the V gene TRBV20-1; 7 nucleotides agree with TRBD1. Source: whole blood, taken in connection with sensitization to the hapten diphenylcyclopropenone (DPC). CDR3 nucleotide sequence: TGCAGTGCTCCGAAACCCGGGACAGATTACAATGAGCAGTTCTTC. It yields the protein CSAPKPGTDYNEQFF.